This T cell receptor beta chain appears in the sequencing data of a study of beta chain features in type 1 diabetes (dated by TCRdb to 2016 to 2018). Notes on the research overall: Mean age, gender distribution, total cell number and subset yield were not different between patients and healthy donors. Across all samples, 90 million to 130 million sorted cells were examined, and cell number per subset correlated strongly with RNA yield. The study compared TCRB repertoires of sorted circulating CD4+ T cell subsets between recently diagnosed type 1 diabetes patients and matched healthy donors. Regulatory and stem cell-like memory subsets were obtained from only 8 patients and about 8 healthy donors, while naive and central memory subsets were obtained from all 28 donors.

Turning to this clone: Its specific antigen is unknown. Base qualities were left out, and no much larger clone turns up one base away.

At the junction V is shortened by 1 base and J by 2 bases; bases outside the gene matches: 4. From the cysteine through the phenylalanine, the CDR3 covers 18 amino acids. Only the CDR3 region is kept as DNA, spanning 54 bases read in frame from base 1. CDR1 and CDR2 are read off the germline V gene as MGHRA and YSYEKL. A single peripheral blood draw of around 100 mL on average was collected from each donor into heparinised tubes. A BD FACSAria II was used to sort naive, central memory, regulatory and stem cell-like memory CD4+ T cells with a panel that included CD45RO, CCR7, CD25, CD127, CD95 and CD27. Every sorted population had a purity above 95%. Right away, PBMCs were isolated by Lymphoprep density gradient centrifugation and were stained directly, with no culture step. So that batch effects would be minimized, each experiment stained and sorted samples in pairs, pairing one healthy donor with one patient.

The entire isolated RNA was reverse transcribed using the High Capacity cDNA Reverse Transcription Kit, and thus expressed TCRB transcripts were sequenced. Naive, central memory and regulatory T cell samples underwent deep immunoSEQ sequencing, averaging about 3.57 million total reads per sample. Sorted cells were lysed in RLT buffer, and RNA was extracted using DNase-treated RNeasy Micro or Mini kits according to cell number. To prevent cross-contamination, each cell subset was processed individually, whereas patient and healthy donor samples were processed jointly. Using the immunoSEQ multiplex PCR, TCRB sequences were amplified from cDNA into 87-bp fragments spanning the CDR3 region. Amplicons were sequenced on the Illumina HiSeq platform. The source study handled its data this way. PCR bias was corrected computationally using synthetic template baselines, and reads within Hamming distance 2 were collapsed, with unmergeable singletons discarded. By aligning reads against IMGT, V, D and J genes, CDR3 length, and insertions or deletions at six rearrangement sites were assigned. Clonotype counts were normalized to sorted cell number within each subset before computing true diversity and Gini coefficients with the tcR R package. The overlap coefficient, calculated on TCRB nucleotide sequences, was used to measure repertoire sharing. Out-of-frame TCRB sequences from naive cells were analyzed as a proxy for the pre-selection repertoire. Entries here come from immuneACCESS through TCRdb and include only in-frame sequences with V and J called. Some clones fail to appear in such tables; in the studies checked, an unresolved V gene covers under half of the shortfall, and the cause of the remainder is unknown. V, J and clone size reflect that table, while D and trimming were determined from the DNA. This sample lists 240,000 or so clones; 68% were detected once. About 0.051% of the sample is taken by the ten largest.

Summary of the overall study and its limitations: Only small numbers of individuals were included in the HLA sub-analyses, which left unresolved whether HLA type had any influence on TCRB rearrangement. Type 1 diabetes patients showed a moderate but significant shortening of TCRB CDR3 length in all four CD4+ subsets. Because cDNA was sequenced instead of genomic DNA, activated cells with high expression could be over-represented, although the groups did not differ in activation or CD3 levels. Naive, central memory and regulatory TCRB repertoires appeared to be more alike among patients than among healthy donors. At VDJ recombination sites, type 1 diabetes patients had fewer insertions and more deleted nucleotides, which implies abnormalities in thymic rearrangement. PCR may preferentially amplify shorter templates, but because patient and control samples were amplified and corrected together, any resulting skew would affect both groups equally.

The V and J genes are TRBV4-1 and TRBJ2-4, and 14 junction bases match TRBD2. This TCR was sampled from a man under 40 in good health. Sequences were obtained from naive CD4+ T cells from blood. Per the publication, the cell subset or site label means: true naive CD4+ T cells. The DNA is TGCGCCAGCAGCCAAGGACTAGCGGGAGGGAGAACCAAAAACATTCAGTACTTC. This yields the protein CASSQGLAGGRTKNIQYF.